This T cell receptor (beta chain) is drawn from a study of human T cells and chemical hapten exposure. Germline lookup yields CDR1 SQVTM and CDR2 ANQGSEA. This CDR3 has 11 residues. Trimming took off 5 bases at V and 1 base at J, with 5 bases between the two ends. Sample time point: patch test 1, 2 weeks after DPC sensitization. Treatment noted: therapeutic diphenylcyclopropenone sensitization with weekly scalp DPC. TCRdb redid the calling of the RACE reads with MiXCR, one entry per CDR3 protein. The table lists about 120,000 distinct CDR3 sequences, roughly an eighth of them singletons. The TCR was taken from a young man with alopecia areata. Some clones in this sample may be carry-over from other donors' samples. The starting material was whole blood, obtained in connection with sensitization to the hapten diphenylcyclopropenone (DPC). The V call is TRBV29-1, the J call TRBJ1-1; D call uncertain. The CDR3 nucleotides are TGCAGCGTTAATAAGAACACTGAAGCTTTCTTT. This encodes CSVNKNTEAFF. Full variable domain (missing parts from reference TRBV29-1 and TRBJ1-1): SAVISQKPSRDICQRGTSLTIQCQVDSQVTMMFWYRQQPGQSLTLIATANQGSEATYESGFVIDKFPISRPNLTFSTLTVSNMSPEDSSIYLCSVNKNTEAFFGQGTRLTVV.